Shown below are 14 T cell receptor beta chains from a single sample sequenced in a study of T cell repertoires in cytomegalovirus infection (dated by TCRdb to between 2019 and 2020). The listed sequencing device is Illumina HiSeq 1500. The raw public data were reprocessed by TCRdb itself: fastp quality trimming at Q25, MiXCR clonotype calling, in-frame beta chains only. All rows with the same CDR3 protein become a single entry with the most common DNA and genes. This sample lists roughly 920,000 distinct CDR3 sequences; under 40% were detected once. The ten largest clones add up to roughly 12% of the sample. What this sample's treatment or condition label stands for: in vitro stimulation with specific CMV peptide epitopes to enrich CMV-specific T cells. The antigens these receptors bind are not known. This material consisted of cultured CD8+ T cells from PBMCs, taken from culture after CMV antigen stimulation. The receptors come from a human donor in good health (CMV status not recorded). Some clones in this sample may be carry-over from other donors' samples.

The chain combines TRBV19 with TRBJ2-3; D perhaps matches TRBD2 (6 bases). The V end was cut by 2 bases, the J end by 1 base, with 10 bases between. The length of the CDR3 is 15 residues. From germline, CDR1 is LNHDA and CDR2 SQIVND (reference sequence). CDR3 protein: CASSISGVGTDTQYF. The CDR3 DNA reads as TGTGCCAGTAGTATATCGGGGGTCGGCACAGATACGCAGTATTTT.

This chain links TRBV6-8 with TRBJ2-1; D unresolved. This CDR3 has 16 residues. Looked up from germline, CDR1 is MNHGY and CDR2 is SAAAGT. Trimming shortened V by 0 bases and J by 4 bases, and 13 bases separated the two germline ends. In DNA form, the CDR3 reads TGTGCCAGCAGTTACTCTACCCTAGGGCTTTACAATGAGCAGTTCTTC. It encodes CASSYSTLGLYNEQFF.

This clonotype has just a few counts. The chain recombines TRBV7-8 with TRBJ1-1; D might be TRBD1 (5 bases). This CDR3 region has 13 residues. The V end was cut by 3 bases, the J end by 6 bases, with 11 bases between. CDR1 is SGHVS, CDR2 FQNEAQ, per germline. CDR3 amino acids: CASSFQGGSEAFF. In nucleotides, the CDR3 is TGTGCCAGCAGCTTTCAGGGAGGGTCTGAAGCTTTCTTT.

The CDR3 DNA sequence: TGTGCCAGCAGCTTTGGTCCAGCCTGGGGCACTGAAGCTTTCTTT. Its protein is CASSFGPAWGTEAFF. The rearrangement links TRBV7-2 to TRBJ1-1; D is unclear. CDR1 is SGHTA and CDR2 is FQGNSA in the germline V gene. The CDR3 runs 15 residues. Between the trimmed V and J ends, which lost 3 bases and 4 bases, there was a span of 15 bases.

The sample holds one count of this clonotype. The gene calls are TRBV9 and TRBJ2-7, with D perhaps matching TRBD1 or TRBD2 (5 bases each). The ends were cut back, 0 bases at V and 6 bases at J, with 16 bases in the middle. Germline loops: CDR1 SGDLS, CDR2 YYNGEE. This CDR3 contains 15 residues. For the CDR3, the DNA is TGTGCCAGCAGCGTAGATCGGGGACGGCGCTTCGAGCAGTACTTC. Translated, it gives CASSVDRGRRFEQYF.

This chain uses TRBV29-1 with TRBJ1-2; the D is unclear. The CDR3 is made up of 12 amino acids. The germline gives CDR1 SQVTM, CDR2 ANQGSEA. Trimming left V 8 bases short and J 4 bases short, with 14 bases between. The CDR3 DNA sequence: TGCAGCTTTGGAGAACGTGGCTATGGCTACACCTTC. Residues: CSFGERGYGYTF.

The V gene is TRBV5-5, the J gene TRBJ2-1; 9 bases fit TRBD2. This CDR3 is built from 15 residues. With 1 base clipped from V and 5 bases from J, the junction kept 4 bases outside the gene matches. CDR1 is SGHKS and CDR2 is YYEKEE in the germline V gene (reference sequence). The CDR3 reads CASSLSGGSNNEQFF. For the CDR3, the DNA is TGTGCCAGCAGCTTGAGCGGGGGGTCAAACAATGAGCAGTTCTTC. Drawing the rest from reference TRBV5-5 and TRBJ2-1, the complete variable domain is DAGVTQSPTHLIKTRGQQVTLRCSPISGHKSVSWYQQVLGQGPQFIFQYYEKEERGRGNFPDRFSARQFPNYSSELNVNALLLGDSALYLCASSLSGGSNNEQFFGPGTRLTVL.

The chain joins TRBV12-3 or TRBV12-4 to TRBJ2-2; D is uncertain. The CDR3 has 11 amino acids. The germline V and J ends were trimmed by 1 base and 10 bases, with 4 bases remaining between them. CDR3 nucleotides: TGTGCCAGCAGTTTAGTCGTGGAGCTGTTTTTT. Translating it yields CASSLVVELFF.

This chain uses TRBV7-9 with TRBJ1-3; D gene ambiguous. Per the germline V gene, CDR1 is SEHNR and CDR2 is FQNEAQ (reference sequence). The CDR3 covers 9 residues. The CDR3 DNA reads as TGTGGCTCTGGAAACACCATATATTTT. Translated, it gives CGSGNTIYF.

This clonotype was detected ten times or more. The J gene is TRBJ2-3, the V gene TRBV7-8; TRBD2 aligns across 11 bases. Germline values: CDR1 SGHVS, CDR2 FQNEAQ. J gave up 4 bases and V 1 base, and 1 base lay outside the gene matches. CDR3 length: 15 residues. The CDR3 coding sequence is TGTGCCAGCAGCTTAGTAGCGGGGGGGCCAGATACGCAGTATTTT. It is translated as CASSLVAGGPDTQYF.

This clonotype was counted ten times or more. The chain carries TRBV7-2 and TRBJ2-5; 7 bases agree with TRBD2. CDR1 is SGHTA and CDR2 is FQGNSA in the germline V gene. V shed 4 bases, J shed 2 bases, and the junction held 10 bases outside the gene matches. This CDR3 is built from 16 residues. The CDR3 sequence: CASSSFGGGIQETQYF. The CDR3 DNA reads as TGTGCCAGCAGCTCCTTTGGGGGGGGGATTCAAGAGACCCAGTACTTC.

A note on this clonotype: A single base separates this from a much larger clone, so it may be a read error. The chain couples TRBV7-8 to TRBJ1-2, with no clear D. CDR1 and CDR2 from the germline V gene are SGHVS and FQNEAQ. The CDR3 covers 13 residues. CDR3 amino acids: CASSFSGIYSYTF. The CDR3 region has the DNA TGTGCCAGCAGCTTCTCGGGAATCTATAGCTACACCTTC. The complete variable domain, with remaining parts taken from reference TRBV7-8 and TRBJ1-2, reads GAGVSQSPRYKVAKRGQDVALRCDPISGHVSLFWYQQALGQGPEFLTYFQNEAQLDKSGLPSDRFFAERPEGSVSTLKIQRTQQEDSAVYLCASSFSGIYSYTFGSGTRLTVV.

A few counts support this clonotype. The chain has TRBV2 and TRBJ2-1; 15 positions agree with TRBD2. The CDR3 has 16 residues. Per the germline V gene, CDR1 is SNHLY and CDR2 is FYNNEI. The V and J ends lost 8 bases and 4 bases, in that order; junction bases with no gene match: 6. CDR3 DNA sequence: TGTGCCAGCGGGACTAGCGGGGGGACTAAGTACAATGAGCAGTTCTTC. Amino acid sequence: CASGTSGGTKYNEQFF.

This clonotype was found many times. The chain recombines TRBV7-6 with TRBJ1-1; 8 bases agree with TRBD1. CDR3 length: 13 amino acids. The V and J ends lost 8 bases and 7 bases, in that order; junction bases with no gene match: 9. Per the germline V gene, CDR1 is SGHVS and CDR2 is FNYEAQ. CDR3 DNA: TGTGCCAGCGCCGCGGGACAGGACCTTGAAGCTTTCTTT. Its translation is CASAAGQDLEAFF.